This T cell receptor (beta chain) appears in the sequencing data of a study of T cell repertoires in cytomegalovirus infection. For the study at large: In public TCR beta signatures, there were indications of both CMV infection and matching HLA type. Overall study findings and caveats: Individuals carrying CMV plus the relevant HLA were identified by cumulative frequency of public TCR beta families. Clonotype analysis showed dominance of the ex vivo response by HLA-C-restricted CMV-specific TCR beta clonotypes.

About this clonotype itself: What it binds is not known.

Germline CDR1 reads DFQATT; CDR2 reads SNEGSKA (reference sequence). The V and J ends lost 3 bases and 0 bases, in that order; junction bases with no gene match: 7. The CDR3 has 16 residues. TCRdb independently ran MiXCR on the reads; one entry per CDR3 protein. The sample records some 180,000 distinct CDR3 sequences, about 15% being singletons. The chain carries TRBV20-1 and TRBJ1-5, with 8 bases aligning to TRBD1. The origin of this receptor is a human donor in good health (CMV status not recorded). Some clones in this sample may be carry-over from other donors' samples. The sequencing sample was made of CD8+ T cells from PBMCs. This chain's CDR3 is CSARAGTGYSNQPQHF. In DNA form, the CDR3 reads TGCAGTGCTAGGGCCGGGACAGGTTATAGCAATCAGCCCCAGCATTTT.